This T cell receptor beta chain was recorded in a study of tumor-infiltrating lymphocytes in primary liver carcinoma. About the study: There were tumors of stage T1-T3 N0M0, each 4.2 to 10 cm across.

Priming with a constant-region primer yielded TCR beta cDNA from around 540 ng total RNA. Each TCR beta library was derived from three nested multiplex PCR rounds that employed slightly modified ARM-PCR. Primers for the first two PCR rounds were TRBV1-TRBV30 forward primers and a C-beta reverse primer (around 10 cycles per round). TCRdb redid the calling of the multiplex PCR reads with MiXCR, one entry per CDR3 protein. The sample consists of about 99,000 distinct CDR3 sequences, around three quarters of them appearing once. This CDR3 has 15 amino acids. With V trimmed by 6 bases and J by 1 base, 3 bases remained unmatched. Looked up from germline, CDR1 is WSHSY and CDR2 is SAAADI. In its sample, this clonotype was seen many times. DNA and RNA were both co-extracted from approximately 20-30 mg of bulk tissue that had not been sorted.

The chain couples TRBV10-2 to TRBJ2-2; 9 bases align to TRBD2. This TCR derives from a woman aged 55-75 years with primary liver carcinoma and hepatitis B virus infection. The specimen was liver tumor tissue from sampling region 5. Noted subset: tumor region T5, tumor centre. The CDR3 is CASRETSGNTGELFF. The CDR3 DNA sequence: TGCGCCAGCAGGGAGACTAGCGGGAACACCGGGGAGCTGTTTTTT.